These 5 T cell receptor beta chains came from one sample sequenced in a study of breast tumors, draining lymph nodes, adjacent tissues. TCRdb analysed the multiplex PCR reads with MiXCR anew, one entry per CDR3 protein. The repertoire includes around 250,000 distinct CDR3 sequences, under 40% of them detected once, and 3.6% sits in the top ten. Breast cancer patients provided tissue from their axillary draining lymph nodes. Material: axillary lymph node tissue. Receptors originate from a female donor with breast cancer. Some clones in this sample may be carry-over from other donors' samples.

This clonotype was found many times. This chain joins TRBV3-1 and TRBJ1-5, with no clear D. This CDR3 contains 14 residues. V shed 4 bases and J shed 2 bases, with 9 bases lying between them. Per germline, CDR1 LGHDT and CDR2 YNNKEL (reference sequence). The CDR3 spells CASSRYGGNQPQHF. CDR3 in DNA: TGTGCCAGCAGCCGCTACGGAGGCAATCAGCCCCAGCATTTT.

The rearrangement joins TRBV20-1 to TRBJ2-3; 13 bases agree with TRBD2. The CDR3 runs to 14 residues. V dropped 6 bases and J dropped 6; count of bases not matched to a gene: 6. The germline V gene has CDR1 DFQATT and CDR2 SNEGSKA (reference sequence). The CDR3 nucleotides are TGCAGTGCGTTACGACTAGCGGGAGGCGATACGCAGTATTTT. The encoded protein is CSALRLAGGDTQYF.

This chain links TRBV20-1 with TRBJ2-4; 8 bases agree with TRBD1. The CDR3 covers 16 residues. V was pared by 3 bases and J by 2 bases, with 9 bases of the junction left unmatched. Looked up from germline, CDR1 is DFQATT and CDR2 is SNEGSKA (reference sequence). The CDR3 DNA sequence: TGCAGTGCTAGCTTCGGGACAGGTGGGCCCAAAAACATTCAGTACTTC. Its protein product is CSASFGTGGPKNIQYF.

This chain's CDR3 is CASRESGGKGNTQYF. The CDR3 DNA reads TGTGCCAGCAGAGAAAGCGGGGGAAAGGGAAATACGCAGTATTTT. The chain combines TRBV6-5 with TRBJ2-3, with 8 nucleotides matching TRBD2. J gave up 7 bases and V 6 bases, and 12 bases lay outside the gene matches. CDR3 length equals 15 residues. Germline lookup yields CDR1 MNHEY and CDR2 SVGAGI.

This clonotype has ten or more counts. A much larger clone is a single base away; this may be a read error. The chain joins TRBV20-1 to TRBJ2-7; D ambiguous. In germline, CDR1 is DFQATT, CDR2 SNEGSKA (reference sequence). This CDR3 has 12 residues. CDR3 amino acids: CSAREDAYEPYF. Written as DNA, the CDR3 is TGCAGTGCTAGAGAGGATGCCTACGAGCCGTACTTC.